Each of the 32 T cell receptor beta chains below was sequenced from the same sample in a study of blood T cell repertoires in COVID-19. Clones were sequenced by immunoSEQ multiplex PCR, and TCRdb holds only the in-frame ones, with some missing. The sample holds 150,000 to 200,000 clones, 90% seen once. Specimen: peripheral blood. These receptors were collected from a man aged 45 to 65 with acute or convalescent COVID-19.

The rearrangement uses TRBV25-1 and TRBJ2-2, with D possibly TRBD1 on 6 matching bases. V lost 9 bases and J lost 0, with 14 bases in between. The CDR3 is made up of 15 amino acids. In germline, CDR1 is MGHDK, CDR2 SYGVNS. The CDR3 is CASSGASSNTGELFF. The CDR3 nucleotides are TGTGCCAGTTCAGGGGCCTCCTCGAACACCGGGGAGCTGTTTTTT.

The CDR3, as DNA: TGTGCCAGCAGTTACCCACAGGGCTCTGGAAACACCATATATTTT. Translating it yields CASSYPQGSGNTIYF. V gene TRBV6-5 combines with J gene TRBJ1-3, with D tentatively TRBD1 (6 bases). V dropped 2 bases and J dropped 0 bases, with 8 bases sitting between them. This CDR3 has 15 residues. Germline assignment: CDR1 MNHEY and CDR2 SVGAGI.

V and J are TRBV6-5 and TRBJ1-1, with 8 bases aligning to TRBD1. Germline CDR1 reads MNHEY; CDR2 reads SVGAGI. This CDR3 region has 14 residues. J was trimmed by 3 bases and V by 5 bases; bases with no gene match: 5. This CDR3 reads CASSTTGGDTEAFF. The CDR3 region has the DNA TGTGCCAGCAGTACTACAGGGGGTGACACTGAAGCTTTCTTT.

V gene TRBV5-1 combines with J gene TRBJ2-7; D is possibly TRBD1 (6 bases). Germline values: CDR1 SGHRS, CDR2 YFSETQ. This CDR3 contains 15 residues. V lost 2 bases to trimming and J lost 2 bases, with 14 bases between them. The CDR3 sequence: CASSFSRDITYEQYF. The DNA for the CDR3 is TGCGCCAGCAGCTTCTCCCGGGACATTACCTACGAGCAGTACTTC.

The chain has TRBV11-2 and TRBJ2-6; no firm D call. The CDR3 is made up of 13 amino acids. The V end lost 8 bases, the J end lost 2 bases, and 7 bases lay between the germline ends. Germline V lookup: CDR1 SGHAT, CDR2 FQNNGV. As DNA, the CDR3 is TGTGCCAGCGCAGTCACTGGGGCCAACGTCCTGACTTTC. Translation: CASAVTGANVLTF.

Here the CDR3 DNA reads TGCGCCAGCAGCCTTGAGGGACAGGGCACTTCACCCCTCCACTTT. Protein sequence: CASSLEGQGTSPLHF. This sequence joins TRBV10-2 and TRBJ1-6; 9 nucleotides match TRBD1. This CDR3 contains 15 residues. Trimming took 6 bases from V and 9 from J; bases not matched to a gene: 9. Germline CDR1 and CDR2: WSHSY and SAAADI.

This sequence joins TRBV29-1 and TRBJ1-2; tentatively, D is TRBD1 (5 bases). V lost 4 bases and J 3 bases, leaving 12 bases between the germline ends. The CDR3 is 13 amino acids. In germline, CDR1 is SQVTM, CDR2 ANQGSEA. The CDR3: CSVGRGRDYGYTF. The CDR3 nucleotides are TGCAGCGTTGGCCGGGGGAGAGACTATGGCTACACCTTC.

The sample holds a few counts of this clone. The V call is TRBV11-1, the J call TRBJ1-4; TRBD1 matches at 9 bases. CDR1 SGHAT and CDR2 FQDESV come from the germline V gene (reference sequence). The CDR3 totals 14 residues. The ends lost 5 bases at V and 5 bases at J; junction bases unmatched: 3. Here the CDR3 reads CASSPGTGNEKLFF. The CDR3 region has the DNA TGTGCCAGCAGCCCCGGGACAGGGAATGAAAAACTGTTTTTT.

The V gene is TRBV27, the J gene TRBJ2-2, with D perhaps matching TRBD1 (6 bases). The germline gives CDR1 MNHEY, CDR2 SMNVEV (reference sequence). V was cut by 4 bases and J by 5 bases, with 17 bases left in between. The CDR3 consists of 16 residues. CDR3 in DNA: TGTGCCAGCAGTTCTCAGGGGCAGGTTGGGACCGGGGAGCTGTTTTTT. Its translation: CASSSQGQVGTGELFF.

This chain uses TRBV19 with TRBJ2-1, with TRBD1 as a possible D gene (6 bases). V dropped 6 bases and J dropped 2 bases, with 14 bases sitting between them. The CDR3 runs to 15 residues. CDR1 LNHDA and CDR2 SQIVND come from the germline V gene (reference sequence). In DNA form, the CDR3 reads TGTGCCAGTAGCATGGGACACTACGCCTACAATGAGCAGTTCTTC. The encoded protein is CASSMGHYAYNEQFF.

V usage is TRBV3-1 (or the pseudogene TRBV3-2) and J usage is TRBJ2-1; no firm D call. V lost 3 bases and J lost 2, with 11 bases in between. Germline V gives CDR1 LGHDT, CDR2 YNNKEL (reference sequence). The CDR3 is 15 residues long. The CDR3 sequence is CASSHGERAYNEQFF. The DNA for the CDR3 is TGTGCCAGCAGCCACGGTGAGAGAGCCTACAATGAGCAGTTCTTC.

V is TRBV12-3 or TRBV12-4 and J is TRBJ1-5, with 8 positions matching TRBD1. The CDR3 loop spans 13 amino acids. After removal of 5 bases from V and 5 bases from J, the junction contained 2 bases not matched to a gene. CDR3 protein: CASSMTGDQPQHF. In nucleotides, the CDR3 is TGTGCCAGCAGTATGACAGGGGATCAGCCCCAGCATTTT.

This clone appeared a single time. The chain is built from TRBV27 and TRBJ2-2; perhaps TRBD1 as D (5 bases). CDR3 length equals 15 residues. Per the germline V gene, CDR1 is MNHEY and CDR2 is SMNVEV (reference sequence). Trimming took off 2 bases at V and 5 bases at J, with 12 bases between the two ends. CDR3 amino acids: CASSLVTGGTGELFF. The CDR3 DNA reads TGTGCCAGCAGTTTAGTAACAGGCGGAACCGGGGAGCTGTTTTTT.

This chain connects TRBV9 to TRBJ2-5; 10 nucleotides match TRBD1. The ends lost 4 bases at V and 6 bases at J; junction bases unmatched: 12. Looked up from germline, CDR1 is SGDLS and CDR2 is YYNGEE. The CDR3 covers 16 residues. The CDR3 here is CASSSRDRGSHQTQYF. The CDR3, as DNA: TGTGCCAGCAGCTCACGGGACAGGGGCAGTCATCAGACCCAGTACTTC.

CDR3 sequence: CASSMGLAGTYF. CDR3 nucleotide sequence: TGTGCCAGCAGCATGGGACTAGCGGGGACGTATTTT. The chain couples TRBV6-2 or TRBV6-3 to TRBJ2-3, with 13 bases aligning to TRBD2. Germline CDR1 is MNHEY and CDR2 is SVGEGT. This CDR3 is built from 12 residues. V lost 6 bases, J lost 14 bases, and 5 bases stayed unmatched.

The V gene is TRBV30, the J gene TRBJ1-1, with 7 bases that match TRBD1. Looked up from germline, CDR1 is GTSNPN and CDR2 is SVGIG (reference sequence). The junction had 15 bases not matched to a gene; V was cut back by 6 bases and J by 8 bases. This CDR3 has 14 amino acids. This chain's CDR3 is CACLTHGRGTEAFF. The CDR3, as DNA: TGTGCCTGTCTTACCCACGGCAGGGGGACCGAAGCTTTCTTT. Together with reference TRBV30 and TRBJ1-1, the CDR3 gives the full variable domain: SQTIHQWPATLVQPVGSPLSLECTVEGTSNPNLYWYRQAAGRGLQLLFYSVGIGQISSEVPQNLSASRPQDRQFILSSKKLLLSDSGFYLCACLTHGRGTEAFFGQGTRLTVV.

The chain links TRBV6-5 to TRBJ2-7; TRBD1 matches 9 bases. CDR1 is MNHEY, CDR2 SVGAGI, per germline. With 7 bases clipped from V and 6 bases from J, the junction kept 10 bases outside the gene matches. The CDR3 runs 14 residues. CDR3: CASNPGQGSREQYV. CDR3 in DNA: TGTGCCAGCAATCCGGGACAGGGTAGTCGCGAGCAGTACGTC.

This clone appeared a single time. The J gene is TRBJ2-2, the V gene TRBV6-5; perhaps TRBD2 as D (6 bases). Per the germline V gene, CDR1 is MNHEY and CDR2 is SVGAGI. V shed 2 bases and J shed 6 bases, with 13 bases lying between them. CDR3 length: 15 amino acids. The CDR3 is CASSYGPGGAGELFF. In nucleotides, the CDR3 is TGTGCCAGCAGTTACGGGCCCGGGGGTGCCGGGGAGCTGTTTTTT.

The chain couples TRBV6-2 or TRBV6-3 to TRBJ1-5; D is unclear. The germline CDR1 and CDR2 sequences are MNHEY and SVGEGT. This CDR3 spans 14 amino acids. V was trimmed by 6 bases and J by 6 bases, leaving 15 bases between them. The CDR3 sequence is CASSPHLEGQPQHF. DNA for the CDR3: TGTGCCAGCAGCCCACACCTAGAGGGTCAGCCCCAGCATTTT.

The chain employs TRBV11-2 and TRBJ2-5, with D unresolved. The CDR3 length is 13 residues. Germline-derived CDR1 and CDR2 are SGHAT and FQNNGV. Trimming left V 0 bases short and J 9 bases short, with 11 bases between. Here the CDR3 reads CASSLDSRFSQYF. CDR3 in DNA: TGTGCCAGCAGCTTAGATTCGCGGTTTTCCCAGTACTTC. Full variable domain (rest looked up from reference TRBV11-2 and TRBJ2-5): EAGVAQSPRYKIIEKRQSVAFWCNPISGHATLYWYQQILGQGPKLLIQFQNNGVVDDSQLPKDRFSAERLKGVDSTLKIQPAKLEDSAVYLCASSLDSRFSQYFGPGTRLLVL.

This clone showed up just once. The rearrangement links TRBV7-3 to TRBJ1-4, with 7 bases fitting TRBD1. After removal of 0 bases from V and 5 bases from J, the junction contained 9 bases not matched to a gene. Germline V gives CDR1 SGHTA, CDR2 FQGTGA. The CDR3 sequence is 17 residues long. CDR3 loop: CASSLTEEDRRNEKLFF. DNA for the CDR3: TGTGCCAGCAGCTTAACCGAAGAGGACAGGAGGAATGAAAAACTGTTTTTT.

This clone was counted a few times. The V gene is TRBV5-4, the J gene TRBJ1-2; no firm D call. The germline CDR1 and CDR2 sequences are SGHNT and YYREEE (reference sequence). The V and J ends lost 0 bases and 1 base respectively, with 13 bases between them. The length of the CDR3 is 16 residues. In DNA form, the CDR3 reads TGTGCCAGCAGCTTGGGTACTACTAGGAGTAACTATGGCTACACCTTC. Protein sequence: CASSLGTTRSNYGYTF.

This chain links TRBV27 with TRBJ1-5, with 7 bases aligning to TRBD1. After removal of 1 base from V and 0 bases from J, the junction contained 12 bases not matched to a gene. In germline, CDR1 is MNHEY, CDR2 SMNVEV (reference sequence). CDR3 length equals 19 residues. The DNA for the CDR3 is TGTGCCAGCAGTTTATTTGGGACAGCGGGTGACTATAGCAATCAGCCCCAGCATTTT. Its protein product is CASSLFGTAGDYSNQPQHF.

The chain uses TRBV9 and TRBJ1-5; 8 bases agree with TRBD1. The germline gives CDR1 SGDLS, CDR2 YYNGEE. The CDR3 loop spans 16 amino acids. J gave up 5 bases and V 0 bases, and 7 bases lay outside the gene matches. Here the CDR3 reads CASSVGSGQGYQPQHF. CDR3 sequence (DNA): TGTGCCAGCAGCGTAGGGAGTGGACAGGGTTATCAGCCCCAGCATTTT.

J is TRBJ1-2 and V is TRBV6-6; 8 bases agree with TRBD1. Germline values: CDR1 MNHNY, CDR2 SVGAGI (reference sequence). V lost 6 bases and J lost 5; bases outside the gene matches: 8. CDR3 size: 14 residues. The CDR3 nucleotides are TGTGCCAGCAGCAGACAGGGGTCGCGGTATGGCTACACCTTC. It translates to CASSRQGSRYGYTF.

This clone turned up a few times. The genes are TRBV28 and TRBJ2-1, with 8 bases aligning to TRBD2. The CDR3 covers 14 residues. Trimming cost V 6 bases and J 12 bases; bases outside gene matches: 13. The V gene's germline CDR1 is MDHEN and CDR2 SYDVKM. CDR3 amino acids: CASSLAGPNEGQFF. The CDR3 DNA reads as TGTGCCAGCAGCTTAGCGGGACCCAATGAGGGGCAGTTCTTC.

V gene TRBV3-1 (or the pseudogene TRBV3-2) combines with J gene TRBJ2-2; 7 bases line up with TRBD2. The CDR3 consists of 14 residues. Germline loops: CDR1 LGHDT, CDR2 YNNKEL (reference sequence). V dropped 7 bases and J dropped 5; count of bases not matched to a gene: 7. The CDR3 nucleotides read TGTGCCAGCAAGTGGGAGGGCAAGACCGGGGAGCTGTTTTTT. As protein: CASKWEGKTGELFF.

The chain recombines TRBV18 with TRBJ1-1; weak D call: TRBD1 (5 bases). From germline, CDR1 is KGHSH and CDR2 LQKENI. The CDR3 sequence is 13 residues long. V lost 5 bases, J lost 1 base, and 8 bases lay in between. The chain's CDR3 is CASSVGENTEAFF. In DNA, the CDR3 is TGTGCCAGCTCAGTAGGGGAGAACACTGAAGCTTTCTTT.

Comments on this clone: The same CDR3 arises from other DNA sequences in this sample as well. The chain uses TRBV6-5 and TRBJ1-3, with no clear D. The CDR3 is made up of 14 amino acids. CDR1 is MNHEY and CDR2 is SVGAGI in the germline V gene. V was cut by 2 bases and J by 0 bases, with 5 bases left in between. The DNA for the CDR3 is TGTGCCAGCAGTTACGGCAGCTCTGGAAACACCATATATTTT. As protein: CASSYGSSGNTIYF.

The rearrangement uses TRBV19 and TRBJ1-1; perhaps TRBD1 as D (5 bases). Per the germline V gene, CDR1 is LNHDA and CDR2 is SQIVND (reference sequence). This CDR3 spans 14 amino acids. Trimming removed 11 bases from V and 0 bases from J, with 16 bases in between. The CDR3 nucleotides are TGTGCCGCCCGGAGACAGCTCATGAACACTGAAGCTTTCTTT. As protein: CAARRQLMNTEAFF.

The gene calls are TRBV7-9 and TRBJ2-7, with D possibly being TRBD1 (6 bases). The CDR3 sequence is 12 residues long. V was trimmed by 5 bases and J by 6 bases, leaving 11 bases between them. Germline values: CDR1 SEHNR, CDR2 FQNEAQ (reference sequence). CDR3 DNA sequence: TGTGCCAGCAGCACAGGGATCCTCGAGCAGTACGTC. Encoded protein: CASSTGILEQYV.

The genes are TRBV28 and TRBJ1-4; the D gene is possibly TRBD1 (6 bases). Germline-derived CDR1 and CDR2 are MDHEN and SYDVKM. The CDR3 is 15 residues long. V was cut by 5 bases and J by 13 bases, with 23 bases left in between. CDR3 loop: CASSPSGVHREGLFF. The CDR3 DNA reads TGTGCCAGCAGTCCATCAGGGGTCCACCGAGAGGGACTGTTTTTT.